This T cell receptor beta chain was observed in a study of blood T cell repertoires in COVID-19. Turning to the study itself: From T cells, B-cell-depleted T cells, or PBMCs came the material, which was cDNA or gDNA.

Produced via immunoSEQ multiplex PCR; TCRdb's table is partial and in-frame only. The data hold approximately 500,000 clones, with 80% to 90% observed a single time. The CDR3 length is 16 residues. V shed 5 bases, J shed 2 bases, and the junction held 9 bases outside the gene matches. The V gene's germline CDR1 is SGHAT and CDR2 FQNNGV. This chain connects TRBV11-2 to TRBJ2-3; 8 positions agree with TRBD1. Sequencing was performed on peripheral blood. This sequence was found in a human donor in a cohort sampled during active COVID-19. The CDR3 is CASSLVGQGNTDTQYF. CDR3 nucleotides: TGTGCCAGCAGCCTGGTCGGACAGGGCAACACAGATACGCAGTATTTT.